The clone carrying this TCR beta chain was seen a few times. The antigen remains undetermined. V lost 5 bases to trimming and J lost 2 bases, with 6 bases between them. CDR1 and CDR2 from the germline V gene are LNHDA and SQIVND (reference sequence). The CDR3 sequence is 13 residues long. This sample was included in a study of regulatory T cells in long-lasting Graves disease. The sample's time point: persistent/refractory GD, antithyroid drugs over 5 years with positive TRAb. RNA extracted from PBMCs served as the sequencing template. Study observations and caveats: Persistent disease showed a preference for TRBV28, TRBJ1-2 and TRBJ2-5.

Researchers made TCR beta libraries by using iRepertoire HTBI primers and running Arm-PCR on CDR3 regions. TCRdb reprocessed the multiplex PCR reads with MiXCR, giving one entry per CDR3 protein. The sample contains roughly 500,000 distinct CDR3 sequences, roughly 20% of which appear only once. The chain joins TRBV19 to TRBJ2-2; D unclear. The sequencing here drew on peripheral blood mononuclear cells (PBMCs), taken when the disease was refractory, from a patient treated with antithyroid drugs. This TCR was recovered from a female donor with Graves disease. The CDR3 sequence is CASSWRNTGELFF. CDR3 DNA sequence: TGTGCCAGTAGTTGGAGAAACACCGGGGAGCTGTTTTTT.